Shown below are 13 T cell receptor beta chains from a single sample sequenced in a study of blood T cells in healthy people across ages. Primed by a sample-barcoded 5' primer and a J-beta primer mix, a second PCR proceeded for about 7 to 11 cycles. MiXCR, run by TCRdb on the 5' RACE reads, gives a single entry per CDR3 protein. The sample contains 550,000 to 700,000 distinct CDR3 sequences, 27% of which appear only once. Source material: blood. Every receptor here comes from a woman in her seventies in good health.

The CDR3 nucleotides read TGTGCCAGCTCACTCATGGACGGCGACTATGGCTACACCTTC. Translation gives CASSLMDGDYGYTF. The J gene is TRBJ1-2, the V gene TRBV18; D is ambiguous. V gave up 4 bases and J gave up 3 bases, with 12 bases separating them. The CDR3 has 14 amino acids. Germline V gene lookup returns CDR1 KGHSH and CDR2 LQKENI.

The chain has TRBV7-3 and TRBJ2-1, with 8 bases that match TRBD2. With 5 bases clipped from V and 6 bases from J, the junction kept 9 bases outside the gene matches. Germline CDR1 and CDR2: SGHTA and FQGTGA. The CDR3 contains 15 residues. This CDR3 reads CASSPRGGRFNEQFF. CDR3 DNA sequence: TGTGCCAGCAGCCCTCGCGGGGGGCGGTTCAATGAGCAGTTCTTC.

This clonotype was seen at least ten times. The chain links TRBV7-9 to TRBJ1-4; 9 bases are a match to TRBD1. The CDR3 has 18 amino acids. V trimming: 5 bases; J trimming: 2 bases; junction bases outside the gene matches: 12. In germline, CDR1 is SEHNR, CDR2 FQNEAQ (reference sequence). Written as DNA, the CDR3 is TGTGCCAGCAGCCTCGGACAGGGGCGAGGATCGACTAATGAAAAACTGTTTTTT. Protein sequence: CASSLGQGRGSTNEKLFF. The full variable domain, in which reference TRBV7-9 and TRBJ1-4 provide the parts outside the CDR3, is DTGVSQNPRHKITKRGQNVTFRCDPISEHNRLYWYRQTLGQGPEFLTYFQNEAQLEKSRLLSDRFSAERPKGSFSTLEIQRTEQGDSAMYLCASSLGQGRGSTNEKLFFGSGTQLSVL.

The sample holds a few counts of this clonotype. The chain carries TRBV27 and TRBJ2-3; maybe TRBD1 (5 bases). This CDR3 is 14 amino acids long. Germline loops: CDR1 MNHEY, CDR2 SMNVEV (reference sequence). Trimming left V 6 bases short and J 4 bases short, with 14 bases between. CDR3 loop: CASSSIWGSDTQYF. The DNA for the CDR3 is TGTGCCAGCAGCTCAATTTGGGGCTCAGATACGCAGTATTTT.

The sample holds a few counts of this clonotype. This chain uses TRBV5-1 with TRBJ2-7, with no clear D. V lost 3 bases to trimming and J lost 7 bases, with 17 bases between them. The CDR3 extends over 14 amino acids. Germline V lookup: CDR1 SGHRS, CDR2 YFSETQ. CDR3 DNA sequence: TGCGCCAGCAGCTCGGGCTCGGCCCGTTCGGAGCAGTACTTC. This codes for CASSSGSARSEQYF.

This clonotype has only a few counts. In DNA form, the CDR3 reads TGCAGCGTAGCGGGGCTTCGGGGGCAAGGGGTTAATACCGGCTACACCTTC. This translates into CSVAGLRGQGVNTGYTF. The chain joins TRBV29-1 to TRBJ1-2; TRBD1 might be the D (6 bases). Trimming removed 6 bases at V and 8 bases at J, with 31 bases between. Per the germline V gene, CDR1 is SQVTM and CDR2 is ANQGSEA. The length of the CDR3 is 17 residues.

This chain uses TRBV7-8 with TRBJ2-3, with D possibly matching TRBD2 (6 bases). The CDR3 contains 18 residues. Germline V gene lookup returns CDR1 SGHVS and CDR2 FQNEAQ. Trimming stripped 5 bases from V and 0 bases from J, with 21 bases between. The DNA for the CDR3 is TGTGCCAGCAGCCGCCGGGGCGGGGCAAGAACTAGCACAGATACGCAGTATTTT. Protein sequence: CASSRRGGARTSTDTQYF.

This rearrangement joins TRBV6-5 to TRBJ2-4; 10 nucleotides line up with TRBD2. Germline V gene data show CDR1 as MNHEY and CDR2 as SVGAGI. The V gene end was trimmed by 0 bases and the J gene end by 3 bases; junction bases not matched to a gene: 14. CDR3 length: 20 amino acids. The CDR3 spells CASSYSNQAGGRRVKNIQYF. CDR3 DNA sequence: TGTGCCAGCAGTTACTCGAACCAAGCGGGGGGGCGAAGGGTCAAAAACATTCAGTACTTC.

This CDR3 is CASNIAGDDTQYF. The CDR3 nucleotides are TGCGCCAGCAACATAGCGGGAGATGATACGCAGTATTTT. The chain couples TRBV5-1 to TRBJ2-3, with TRBD2 matching over 9 bases. The CDR3 totals 13 residues. Germline trimming cut 6 bases from V and 6 bases from J; bases unmatched to any gene: 5. Per germline, CDR1 SGHRS and CDR2 YFSETQ.

V gene TRBV5-1 combines with J gene TRBJ1-3; no clear D gene. The germline CDR1 and CDR2 sequences are SGHRS and YFSETQ. The CDR3 has 13 residues. Trimming shortened V by 5 bases and J by 1 base, and 7 bases separated the two germline ends. CDR3 residues: CASRGSSGNTIYF. The CDR3 bases are TGCGCCAGCAGGGGGTCGTCTGGAAACACCATATATTTT.

The table lists this clonotype with a few counts. The V gene is TRBV20-1, the J gene TRBJ1-2; 7 bases are a match to TRBD1. There are 14 residues in the CDR3. Germline V gives CDR1 DFQATT, CDR2 SNEGSKA (reference sequence). V shed 0 bases, J shed 3 bases, and the junction held 4 bases outside the gene matches. CDR3 amino acids: CSARDRGTYYGYTF. Here the CDR3 DNA reads TGCAGTGCTAGAGACAGGGGGACTTACTATGGCTACACCTTC.

The table lists this clonotype with a few counts. The V gene is TRBV7-6, the J gene TRBJ2-1; 7 bases are a match to TRBD1. The germline CDR1 and CDR2 sequences are SGHVS and FNYEAQ. Germline trimming cut 2 bases from V and 4 bases from J; bases unmatched to any gene: 5. This CDR3 is built from 15 residues. The DNA for the CDR3 is TGTGCCAGCAGCTTAAGGGACAGCCCGTACAATGAGCAGTTCTTC. Its protein product is CASSLRDSPYNEQFF. Full variable domain (outside the CDR3, taken from reference TRBV7-6 and TRBJ2-1): GAGVSQSPRYKVTKRGQDVALRCDPISGHVSLYWYRQALGQGPEFLTYFNYEAQQDKSGLPNDRFSAERPEGSISTLTIQRTEQRDSAMYRCASSLRDSPYNEQFFGPGTRLTVL.

V gene TRBV30 combines with J gene TRBJ2-5, with 9 positions matching TRBD2. Germline V gives CDR1 GTSNPN, CDR2 SVGIG (reference sequence). The CDR3 is 14 amino acids. With V trimmed by 2 bases and J by 6 bases, 7 bases remained unmatched. The CDR3, as DNA: TGTGCCTGGAGTTGGCTAGCGGGGTCTCAGACCCAGTACTTC. It yields the protein CAWSWLAGSQTQYF.